The 32 T cell receptor beta chains given below trace back to one sample, sequenced in a study of control samples from healthy donors and cancer patients. Sequencing used immunoSEQ multiplex PCR; TCRdb keeps in-frame clones, though not all of them. Here the sample spans over 85,000 clones, just over 90% being singletons. Sequenced: blood. These receptors were obtained from a woman in her twenties or thirties in good health.

The chain carries TRBV25-1 and TRBJ1-3; D is ambiguous. V gave up 3 bases and J gave up 2 bases, with 8 bases separating them. The V gene's germline CDR1 is MGHDK and CDR2 SYGVNS. There are 14 residues in the CDR3. The CDR3 DNA reads TGTGCCAGCAGTGATCCACTACCTGGAAACACCATATATTTT. It translates to CASSDPLPGNTIYF.

This chain connects TRBV2 to TRBJ2-7; 9 bases align to TRBD1. Germline V gene sequence: CDR1 SNHLY, CDR2 FYNNEI. V lost 2 bases to trimming and J lost 4 bases; unmatched junction nucleotides: 3. CDR3 size: 14 residues. CDR3 amino acids: CASSEWDREYEQYF. The DNA for the CDR3 is TGTGCCAGCAGTGAATGGGACAGGGAGTACGAGCAGTACTTC.

This clone has a single count. The chain links TRBV7-9 to TRBJ1-2, with D perhaps matching TRBD1 (5 bases). Germline V gene sequence: CDR1 SEHNR, CDR2 FQNEAQ (reference sequence). V lost 1 base to trimming and J lost 7 bases, with 16 bases between them. CDR3 length: 15 amino acids. The CDR3 reads CASSLDGGFLSGYTF. Here the CDR3 DNA reads TGTGCCAGCAGCTTAGACGGGGGGTTTTTGAGTGGCTACACCTTC.

The chain has TRBV5-1 and TRBJ1-2, with 8 bases identical to TRBD1. CDR1 and CDR2 (germline): SGHRS, YFSETQ. The CDR3 spans 13 residues. V lost 7 bases to trimming and J lost 7 bases; unmatched junction nucleotides: 9. The CDR3 region is CASSPGQVAGYTF. CDR3 coding DNA: TGCGCCAGCTCCCCGGGACAGGTGGCTGGCTACACCTTC.

The rearrangement joins TRBV6-5 to TRBJ2-7, with a possible D match to TRBD1 (5 bases). The CDR3 length is 15 residues. Per the germline V gene, CDR1 is MNHEY and CDR2 is SVGAGI. V shed 2 bases and J shed 0 bases, with 11 bases lying between them. CDR3 region: CASSYGAGFSYEQYF. The CDR3 DNA sequence: TGTGCCAGCAGTTACGGGGCAGGCTTCTCCTACGAGCAGTACTTC.

This chain uses TRBV11-3 with TRBJ1-1, with a possible D match to TRBD1 (6 bases). V dropped 6 bases and J dropped 1 base, with 9 bases sitting between them. The CDR3 sequence is 13 residues long. Germline values: CDR1 SGHNT, CDR2 YENEEA. DNA for the CDR3: TGTGCCAGCAGGATACAGGGGAACACTGAAGCTTTCTTT. Translating it yields CASRIQGNTEAFF. Filled out from reference TRBV11-3 and TRBJ1-1, the complete variable domain reads EAGVVQSPRYKIIEKKQPVAFWCNPISGHNTLYWYLQNLGQGPELLIRYENEEAVDDSQLPKDRFSAERLKGVDSTLKIQPAELGDSAVYLCASRIQGNTEAFFGQGTRLTVV.

The chain has TRBV12-5 and TRBJ2-5, with 11 bases that match TRBD1. Germline CDR1 LGHNT, CDR2 FRNRAP. The CDR3 spans 18 residues. Trimming removed 6 bases from V and 9 bases from J; junction bases left unmatched: 21. CDR3 in DNA: TGTGCTAGTGGACTTGGGACAGGGGGACAATCGGGGGCCGTGGCCCAGTACTTC. It specifies CASGLGTGGQSGAVAQYF.

The rearrangement uses TRBV19 and TRBJ2-7; TRBD2 matches 10 bases. The trim removed 5 bases at V and 0 bases at J, leaving 10 bases unmatched. CDR1 and CDR2 (germline): LNHDA, SQIVND (reference sequence). This CDR3 contains 17 residues. CDR3 nucleotide sequence: TGTGCCAGTAGTTTCGGACTAGCGGACTTTAGCTCCTACGAGCAGTACTTC. Protein sequence: CASSFGLADFSSYEQYF.

The rearrangement uses TRBV2 and TRBJ1-2; the D gene is possibly TRBD1 (5 bases). Between the trimmed V and J ends, which lost 4 bases and 0 bases, there was a span of 9 bases. This CDR3 spans 14 amino acids. The V gene's germline CDR1 is SNHLY and CDR2 FYNNEI. The CDR3 protein is CASSARQSNYGYTF. CDR3 bases: TGTGCCAGCAGTGCGAGACAGTCTAACTATGGCTACACCTTC.

This chain connects TRBV19 to TRBJ2-7; 11 positions match TRBD2. Germline V CDR1 and CDR2: LNHDA, SQIVND (reference sequence). This CDR3 has 18 residues. The V segment lost 4 bases and the J segment 0 bases; nucleotides outside the gene matches: 11. The CDR3 protein is CASSTITSGGPSSYEQYF. CDR3 sequence (DNA): TGTGCCAGTAGTACTATTACTAGCGGGGGCCCCAGCTCCTACGAGCAGTACTTC.

This chain uses TRBV7-8 with TRBJ2-5; 11 nucleotides match TRBD2. Looked up from germline, CDR1 is SGHVS and CDR2 is FQNEAQ. V lost 4 bases to trimming and J lost 4 bases; unmatched junction nucleotides: 5. The CDR3 consists of 15 residues. In DNA form, the CDR3 reads TGTGCCAGCAGCTGGACTAGCGGGTTGGGAGAGACCCAGTACTTC. It specifies CASSWTSGLGETQYF.

The chain is built from TRBV7-2 and TRBJ2-7; D call uncertain. CDR3 length: 12 amino acids. Germline CDR1 and CDR2: SGHTA and FQGNSA. V was shortened by 0 bases and J by 6 bases, with 6 bases between the two germline ends. For the CDR3, the DNA is TGTGCCAGCAGCTTAGCGAGGCGCGAGCAGTACTTC. This encodes CASSLARREQYF. The variable domain in full, completed from reference TRBV7-2 and TRBJ2-7, reads GAGVSQSPSNKVTEKGKDVELRCDPISGHTALYWYRQSLGQGLEFLIYFQGNSAPDKSGLPSDRFSAERTGGSVSTLTIQRTQQEDSAVYLCASSLARREQYFGPGTRLTVT.

With respect to this clone: Other DNA sequences in this specimen translate into the identical CDR3. The chain joins TRBV29-1 to TRBJ1-1, with D unresolved. CDR3 length: 13 amino acids. The germline V and J ends were trimmed by 3 bases and 0 bases, with 8 bases remaining between them. Germline V gives CDR1 SQVTM, CDR2 ANQGSEA. CDR3 DNA sequence: TGCAGCGTTGAGGGTAGACTGAACACTGAAGCTTTCTTT. It is translated as CSVEGRLNTEAFF.

The V call is TRBV6-5, the J call TRBJ1-2; TRBD1 is a possible D gene (5 bases). This CDR3 is 15 amino acids long. The V gene lost 7 bases and the J gene lost 1 base, with 16 bases spanning the gap. In germline, CDR1 is MNHEY, CDR2 SVGAGI. The CDR3, as DNA: TGTGCCAGCATCCGCGGACGGGGGGATAACTATGGCTACACCTTC. It specifies CASIRGRGDNYGYTF.

This clone was counted between two and nine times. The chain employs TRBV11-2 and TRBJ1-1, with no clear D. Trimming removed 3 bases at V and 5 bases at J, with 10 bases between. CDR3 length: 13 residues. Germline V gene lookup returns CDR1 SGHAT and CDR2 FQNNGV. The CDR3 loop is CASSFERRTEAFF. The CDR3 DNA reads as TGTGCCAGCAGCTTCGAGAGGCGAACTGAAGCTTTCTTT.

The chain is built from TRBV7-2 and TRBJ1-6; D is undetermined. Trimming stripped 2 bases from V and 4 bases from J, with 9 bases between. The CDR3 runs to 15 residues. Germline lookup yields CDR1 SGHTA and CDR2 FQGNSA. The chain's CDR3 is CASSLSPNYNSPLHF. The CDR3 nucleotides are TGTGCCAGCAGCTTATCCCCAAATTATAATTCACCCCTCCACTTT.

The chain carries TRBV19 and TRBJ2-7; 10 bases fit TRBD2. Germline V gene data show CDR1 as LNHDA and CDR2 as SQIVND (reference sequence). CDR3 length: 15 residues. Losses at the gene ends were 3 bases for V and 5 bases for J; bases not matched to a gene: 7. CDR3 bases: TGTGCCAGTAGTATCTCGCCTAGCGGGAGCCACGAGCAGTACTTC. Residues: CASSISPSGSHEQYF.

The chain uses TRBV19 and TRBJ2-1; 12 bases are a match to TRBD2. Losses at the gene ends were 7 bases for V and 6 bases for J; bases not matched to a gene: 16. From germline, CDR1 is LNHDA and CDR2 SQIVND (reference sequence). This CDR3 region has 18 residues. The CDR3 sequence is CASTRTSGIPPWGNEQFF. The CDR3 coding sequence is TGTGCCAGTACAAGGACTAGCGGGATCCCTCCATGGGGCAATGAGCAGTTCTTC.

The chain uses TRBV5-1 and TRBJ2-5; D is possibly TRBD1 (5 bases). The CDR3 runs to 15 residues. Trimming removed 1 base at V and 2 bases at J, with 12 bases between. Germline lookup yields CDR1 SGHRS and CDR2 YFSETQ. CDR3 residues: CASSLWRQPQETQYF. For the CDR3, the DNA is TGCGCCAGCAGCTTGTGGCGACAGCCACAAGAGACCCAGTACTTC.

The rearrangement uses TRBV3-1 (or the pseudogene TRBV3-2) and TRBJ2-7; D is possibly TRBD2 (5 bases). V gave up 1 base and J gave up 5 bases, with 15 bases separating them. The germline V gene has CDR1 LGHDT and CDR2 YNNKEL (reference sequence). The CDR3 is made up of 15 amino acids. The CDR3 spells CASSQVEGKLNEQYF. As DNA, the CDR3 is TGTGCCAGCAGCCAAGTAGAGGGAAAATTAAACGAGCAGTACTTC.

The chain joins TRBV5-6 to TRBJ1-1; no reliable D call. Germline lookup yields CDR1 SGHDT and CDR2 YYEEEE. This CDR3 is built from 14 residues. The V gene lost 0 bases and the J gene lost 0 bases, with 6 bases spanning the gap. CDR3 loop: CASSLGIMNTEAFF. The CDR3 DNA reads as TGTGCCAGCAGCTTGGGAATCATGAACACTGAAGCTTTCTTT.

The gene calls are TRBV7-9 and TRBJ1-1, with a tentative D call TRBD1 (5 bases). V lost 0 bases to trimming and J lost 8 bases, with 10 bases between them. The germline CDR1 and CDR2 sequences are SEHNR and FQNEAQ (reference sequence). This CDR3 comprises 13 residues. This chain's CDR3 is CASSLAVGREAFF. CDR3 in DNA: TGTGCCAGCAGCTTAGCCGTGGGGCGAGAAGCTTTCTTT.

The CDR3 spells CASSRQSHTGELFF. CDR3 nucleotide sequence: TGTGCCAGCAGCCGACAGAGTCACACCGGGGAGCTGTTTTTT. This sequence joins TRBV14 and TRBJ2-2, with D possibly being TRBD1 (5 bases). V gave up 4 bases and J gave up 3 bases, with 9 bases separating them. The V gene's germline CDR1 is SGHDN and CDR2 FVKESK. The CDR3 runs to 14 residues.

The V call is TRBV7-6, the J call TRBJ2-1, with no clear D. Germline CDR1 and CDR2: SGHVS and FNYEAQ. The CDR3 loop spans 13 amino acids. Trimming stripped 2 bases from V and 9 bases from J, with 11 bases between. CDR3: CASSLYGSGEQFF. Written as DNA, the CDR3 is TGTGCCAGCAGCTTATACGGTTCCGGTGAGCAGTTCTTC. The variable domain in full, with the rest retrieved from reference TRBV7-6 and TRBJ2-1, is GAGVSQSPRYKVTKRGQDVALRCDPISGHVSLYWYRQALGQGPEFLTYFNYEAQQDKSGLPNDRFSAERPEGSISTLTIQRTEQRDSAMYRCASSLYGSGEQFFGPGTRLTVL.

The chain uses TRBV28 and TRBJ2-2, with unresolved D. Germline V gene lookup returns CDR1 MDHEN and CDR2 SYDVKM. V lost 1 base to trimming and J lost 7 bases, with 7 bases between them. The CDR3 loop spans 13 amino acids. CDR3 loop: CASSLYRSGELFF. The CDR3 bases are TGTGCCAGCAGTTTATATCGGAGCGGGGAGCTGTTTTTT.

This clone was detected once. This chain joins TRBV28 and TRBJ2-7; D is uncertain. Germline V gene lookup returns CDR1 MDHEN and CDR2 SYDVKM. Trimming left V 9 bases short and J 3 bases short, with 9 bases between. This CDR3 contains 11 residues. The CDR3 reads CASRSFYEQYF. CDR3 sequence (DNA): TGTGCCAGTCGTTCCTTCTACGAGCAGTACTTC.

This chain uses TRBV5-4 with TRBJ2-1; 16 bases align to TRBD2. V dropped 1 base and J dropped 2; count of bases not matched to a gene: 6. This CDR3 has 19 residues. The V gene's germline CDR1 is SGHNT and CDR2 YYREEE (reference sequence). The CDR3 here is CASSLRGTSGRGAYNEQFF. CDR3 nucleotides: TGTGCCAGCAGCTTGCGAGGGACTAGCGGGAGGGGGGCCTACAATGAGCAGTTCTTC.

V usage is TRBV18 and J usage is TRBJ1-4; D gene ambiguous. Trimming took 0 bases from V and 5 from J, leaving 10 bases between them. The CDR3 sequence is 15 residues long. CDR1 is KGHSH and CDR2 is LQKENI in the germline V gene. Written as DNA, the CDR3 is TGTGCCAGCTCACCACCCAGAACTACCAATGAAAAACTGTTTTTT. It is translated as CASSPPRTTNEKLFF.

The rearrangement uses TRBV19 and TRBJ2-3; D possibly corresponds to TRBD2 (7 bases). The ends were cut back, 10 bases at V and 2 bases at J, with 19 bases in the middle. CDR1 is LNHDA, CDR2 SQIVND, per germline (reference sequence). This CDR3 spans 15 amino acids. The CDR3 DNA sequence: TGTGCCACCGCGGACGGGGGGCAAAACACAGATACGCAGTATTTT. Protein sequence: CATADGGQNTDTQYF.

The V gene is TRBV18, the J gene TRBJ1-1; TRBD1 might be the D (6 bases). This CDR3 comprises 15 residues. In germline, CDR1 is KGHSH, CDR2 LQKENI. The V end was cut by 3 bases, the J end by 3 bases, with 14 bases between. CDR3 in amino acids: CASSPDRSVDTEAFF. CDR3 DNA: TGTGCCAGCTCACCTGACAGGTCGGTTGACACTGAAGCTTTCTTT.

The chain joins TRBV28 to TRBJ1-1; tentatively, D is TRBD1 (6 bases). V dropped 9 bases and J dropped 11 bases, with 19 bases sitting between them. CDR1 is MDHEN, CDR2 SYDVKM, per germline. The CDR3 loop spans 12 amino acids. The CDR3 DNA follows: TGTGCCAGTGCCGAGCAGGGGCGCGAGGCTTTCTTT. It is translated as CASAEQGREAFF.

V is TRBV18 and J is TRBJ1-3, with D tentatively TRBD1 (5 bases). Germline V gives CDR1 KGHSH, CDR2 LQKENI. V lost 3 bases to trimming and J lost 7 bases, with 13 bases between them. CDR3 length equals 14 residues. The CDR3 loop reads CASSPGGSINTIYF. CDR3 coding DNA: TGTGCCAGCTCACCCGGGGGTAGTATCAACACCATATATTTT.